The 31 T cell receptor beta chains below were found in one sample sequenced in a study of regulatory T cells in long-lasting Graves disease. Building the TCR beta libraries relied on iRepertoire HTBI primers, and CDR3 regions underwent Arm-PCR. TCRdb independently ran MiXCR on the multiplex PCR reads; one entry per CDR3 protein. Of a few hundred thousand distinct CDR3 sequences in the sample, roughly 15% were seen once. Stated time point: newly diagnosed GD, antithyroid drugs for less than 3 months. PBMC RNA was the source of the TCR library. This sample also belongs to another study, concerning T cells in Graves' hyperthyroidism and ophthalmopathy.

The source material was peripheral blood mononuclear cells (PBMCs), sampled at new diagnosis, from a patient treated with antithyroid drugs. These receptors were obtained from a woman aged 45-60 years with Graves disease.

V is TRBV6-1 and J is TRBJ2-2, with 7 nucleotides matching TRBD1. After removal of 7 bases from V and 2 bases from J, the junction contained 13 bases not matched to a gene. The CDR3 loop spans 17 amino acids. CDR1 MNHNS and CDR2 SASEGT come from the germline V gene. The CDR3 region has the DNA TGTGCCAGCACCAAAGCCGGAACAGGGGATAACACCGGGGAGCTGTTTTTT. Protein product: CASTKAGTGDNTGELFF.

A note on this clonotype: Since a much larger clone is just one base distant, this may be a read error. V and J are TRBV29-1 and TRBJ2-1; D assignment may be TRBD1 or TRBD2 (6 bases each). Looked up from germline, CDR1 is SQVTM and CDR2 is ANQGSEA. The CDR3 length is 16 residues. V was cut by 4 bases and J by 10 bases, with 26 bases left in between. Written as DNA, the CDR3 is TGCAGCGTTGTGGGAAACCGGGGGACAAACTCCTACGAGCAGTTCTTC. It encodes CSVVGNRGTNSYEQFF.

This clonotype came up many times. This chain joins TRBV20-1 and TRBJ2-5; 10 bases align to TRBD1. V shed 0 bases, J shed 5 bases, and the junction held 6 bases outside the gene matches. The germline gives CDR1 DFQATT, CDR2 SNEGSKA (reference sequence). The CDR3 covers 15 residues. The CDR3 here is CSARDWDRGYETQYF. The CDR3 DNA follows: TGCAGTGCTAGAGACTGGGACAGGGGTTATGAGACCCAGTACTTC.

This clonotype was counted only a few times. The chain couples TRBV5-1 to TRBJ2-7; unclear D gene. The V and J ends lost 4 bases and 7 bases respectively, with 18 bases between them. CDR1 and CDR2 from the germline V gene are SGHRS and YFSETQ. CDR3 length: 14 amino acids. DNA of the CDR3: TGCGCCAGCAGCCCCGTACGTGTACGTCGGGAGCAGTACTTC. It yields the protein CASSPVRVRREQYF.

The chain employs TRBV19 and TRBJ2-1; D not resolved. V lost 5 bases to trimming and J lost 4 bases, with 12 bases between them. CDR3 length: 14 residues. Germline-derived CDR1 and CDR2 are LNHDA and SQIVND (reference sequence). DNA of the CDR3: TGTGCCAGTAGTCCAAGCCCACAGTACAATGAGCAGTTCTTC. Protein: CASSPSPQYNEQFF.

The chain has TRBV6-1 and TRBJ2-7; 12 bases align to TRBD2. The CDR3 covers 14 residues. After removal of 6 bases from V and 12 bases from J, the junction contained 12 bases not matched to a gene. CDR1 is MNHNS, CDR2 SASEGT, per germline. Here the CDR3 reads CASRASGRGSSWYF. CDR3 sequence (DNA): TGTGCCAGCAGGGCTAGCGGGAGGGGGTCGTCGTGGTACTTC.

This clonotype was seen ten or more times. The gene calls are TRBV28 and TRBJ1-2; TRBD1 might be the D (6 bases). CDR3 length: 14 residues. Germline CDR1 reads MDHEN; CDR2 reads SYDVKM. V was cut by 7 bases and J by 0 bases, with 12 bases left in between. Here the CDR3 reads CASIRTAPNYGYTF. As DNA, the CDR3 is TGTGCCAGCATCAGGACAGCGCCTAACTATGGCTACACCTTC.

This clonotype was observed many times. The chain carries TRBV28 and TRBJ2-3; tentatively, D is TRBD2 (6 bases). The germline V gene encodes CDR1 MDHEN and CDR2 SYDVKM. The CDR3 sequence is 14 residues long. V was cut by 4 bases and J by 7 bases, with 15 bases left in between. Here the CDR3 DNA reads TGTGCCAGCAGTTCCTCCAACGGGGGTAATACGCAGTATTTT. Protein sequence: CASSSSNGGNTQYF. The full variable domain, rest sourced from reference TRBV28 and TRBJ2-3, is DVKVTQSSRYLVKRTGEKVFLECVQDMDHENMFWYRQDPGLGLRLIYFSYDVKMKEKGDIPEGYSVSREKKERFSLILESASTNQTSMYLCASSSSNGGNTQYFGPGTRLTVL.

This clonotype occurred once. The V and J genes are TRBV18 and TRBJ2-3, with 8 bases fitting TRBD2. Germline CDR1 and CDR2: KGHSH and LQKENI. The trim removed 0 bases at V and 4 bases at J, leaving 0 bases unmatched. CDR3 length equals 14 residues. The chain's CDR3 is CASSPPGLADTQYF. CDR3 nucleotide sequence: TGTGCCAGCTCACCACCGGGACTAGCAGATACGCAGTATTTT.

The chain joins TRBV7-2 to TRBJ2-5; 8 positions agree with TRBD2. This CDR3 comprises 15 residues. V was pared by 5 bases and J by 0 bases, with 5 bases of the junction left unmatched. Germline assignment: CDR1 SGHTA and CDR2 FQGNSA. This CDR3 reads CASSQLADHQETQYF. CDR3 nucleotide sequence: TGTGCCAGCAGCCAACTAGCGGACCACCAAGAGACCCAGTACTTC.

This clonotype was seen more than once but under ten times. This chain links TRBV18 with TRBJ2-1; D may match TRBD1 or TRBD2 (5 bases each). V lost 3 bases to trimming and J lost 4 bases, with 10 bases between them. This CDR3 spans 14 amino acids. Per germline, CDR1 KGHSH and CDR2 LQKENI. CDR3 region: CASSPGTDYNEQFF. CDR3 coding DNA: TGTGCCAGCTCACCGGGGACGGATTACAATGAGCAGTTCTTC.

The gene calls are TRBV27 and TRBJ1-2; unclear D gene. The CDR3 length is 15 residues. CDR1 and CDR2 (germline): MNHEY, SMNVEV (reference sequence). V was clipped by 2 bases and J by 3 bases, with 13 bases between them. The chain's CDR3 is CASSLKARAYYGYTF. CDR3 nucleotides: TGTGCCAGCAGTTTAAAGGCACGGGCCTACTATGGCTACACCTTC.

At least ten counts were recorded for this clonotype. The chain uses TRBV7-3 and TRBJ2-7; 8 nucleotides agree with TRBD2. Germline CDR1 reads SGHTA; CDR2 reads FQGTGA. The J segment lost 4 bases and the V segment lost 5 bases, leaving 10 bases of the junction unmatched. This CDR3 spans 15 amino acids. The CDR3 coding sequence is TGTGCCAGCAGCACCGAAGCGGGAGACTTTTACGAGCAGTACTTC. Residues: CASSTEAGDFYEQYF. Complete variable domain (other parts from reference TRBV7-3 and TRBJ2-7): GAGVSQTPSNKVTEKGKYVELRCDPISGHTALYWYRQSLGQGPEFLIYFQGTGAADDSGLPNDRFFAVRPEGSVSTLKIQRTERGDSAVYLCASSTEAGDFYEQYFGPGTRLTVT.

This clonotype was detected many times. The chain has TRBV27 and TRBJ2-3; unclear D gene. The V and J ends lost 2 bases and 2 bases respectively, with 14 bases between them. CDR3 length: 16 residues. Germline V gene sequence: CDR1 MNHEY, CDR2 SMNVEV (reference sequence). The CDR3 DNA is TGTGCCAGCAGTTTAGGCGTATCCAGGAACACAGATACGCAGTATTTT. Translating gives CASSLGVSRNTDTQYF.

The chain links TRBV6-1 to TRBJ2-2; no definite D call. Germline CDR1 MNHNS, CDR2 SASEGT. V lost 8 bases, J lost 0 bases, and 7 bases lay in between. The length of the CDR3 is 13 residues. Here the CDR3 DNA reads TGTGCCAGCCTTGACACGAACACCGGGGAGCTGTTTTTT. Protein: CASLDTNTGELFF.

This clonotype was recorded a few times. The rearrangement links TRBV14 to TRBJ2-1; D is possibly TRBD2 (5 bases). The CDR3 consists of 15 residues. The V gene lost 1 base and the J gene lost 13 bases, with 20 bases spanning the gap. CDR1 and CDR2 from the germline V gene are SGHDN and FVKESK. The CDR3 nucleotides read TGTGCCAGCAGCCAAGGGGGAAGCAAGGCTAGCCGTCAGTTCTTC. Its protein product is CASSQGGSKASRQFF. The whole variable domain, remainder taken from reference TRBV14 and TRBJ2-1, is EAGVTQFPSHSVIEKGQTVTLRCDPISGHDNLYWYRRVMGKEIKFLLHFVKESKQDESGMPNNRFLAERTGGTYSTLKVQPAELEDSGVYFCASSQGGSKASRQFFGPGTRLTVL.

A few counts support this clonotype. The chain joins TRBV19 to TRBJ1-1; D remains unclear. Trimming stripped 3 bases from V and 0 bases from J, with 11 bases between. This CDR3 region has 15 residues. The V gene's germline CDR1 is LNHDA and CDR2 SQIVND (reference sequence). In DNA form, the CDR3 reads TGTGCCAGTAGTATCCGGGTAGGGTTGAACACTGAAGCTTTCTTT. This translates into CASSIRVGLNTEAFF.

Ten or more counts support this clonotype. This sequence joins TRBV27 and TRBJ2-1; 9 nucleotides agree with TRBD1. V lost 9 bases, J lost 3 bases, and 6 bases stayed unmatched. CDR3 length: 14 residues. Germline V CDR1 and CDR2: MNHEY, SMNVEV (reference sequence). The CDR3 loop is CASGGQGNYNEQFF. CDR3 DNA sequence: TGTGCCAGTGGAGGACAGGGGAACTACAATGAGCAGTTCTTC.

This clonotype has a count of ten or more. The V call is TRBV20-1, the J call TRBJ2-1; possible D gene TRBD2, 6 bases. With 3 bases removed from V and 8 bases from J, the gap between germline ends came to 14 bases. CDR1 is DFQATT, CDR2 SNEGSKA, per germline (reference sequence). CDR3 length: 13 amino acids. The CDR3 DNA sequence: TGCAGTGCTAGGCTGACTAGTTTTGATGAGCAGTTCTTC. Its translation: CSARLTSFDEQFF.

Comments on this clonotype: A much more abundant neighbour one base away suggests this may be a read error. This rearrangement joins TRBV5-1 to TRBJ2-1; 8 bases align to TRBD2. V gave up 2 bases and J gave up 6 bases; unmatched junction bases: 7. The CDR3 is 15 amino acids. CDR1 SGHRS and CDR2 YFSETQ come from the germline V gene. This CDR3 is CASSFGPAGVNEQFF. The CDR3 DNA is TGCGCCAGCAGCTTCGGACCAGCGGGAGTCAATGAGCAGTTCTTC.

This clonotype was seen repeatedly, ten times or more. One end of the junction is discordant with germline, which a read error may explain. V and J are TRBV7-3 and TRBJ2-3, with 7 nucleotides matching TRBD2. This CDR3 is 16 amino acids long. The germline CDR1 and CDR2 sequences are SGHTA and FQGTGA. CDR3 in DNA: TGTGCCGGCAGCTCCCGGAGCGGGGCTAGCACAGATACGCAGTATTTT. This encodes CAGSSRSGASTDTQYF.

Comment on this clonotype: This sequence may be a read error, since a much larger clone differs from it by one base. The missing conserved phenylalanine or tryptophan at the end of this CDR3 makes a read error likely. V usage is TRBV6-6 and J usage is TRBJ1-5; TRBD1 might be the D (5 bases). V lost 0 bases and J lost 1, with 7 bases in between. CDR1 MNHNY and CDR2 SVGAGI come from the germline V gene (reference sequence). CDR3 length equals 15 residues. DNA of the CDR3: TGTGCCAGCAGTTACTCGGGGCGGAGCAATCAGCCCCAGCATCTT. This sequence encodes CASSYSGRSNQPQHL.

The chain couples TRBV28 to TRBJ1-5; D remains unclear. Germline lookup yields CDR1 MDHEN and CDR2 SYDVKM. This CDR3 contains 15 residues. V was pared by 4 bases and J by 1 base, with 11 bases between. The CDR3 DNA reads TGTGCCAGCAGTTACTTTACGGGGAGCAATCAGCCCCAGCATTTT. Amino acid sequence: CASSYFTGSNQPQHF.

This clonotype appeared a few times. A much larger clone is a single base away; this may be a read error. The chain is built from TRBV28 and TRBJ2-1; 10 bases agree with TRBD1. CDR3 length equals 16 residues. Germline assignment: CDR1 MDHEN and CDR2 SYDVKM. CDR3 protein: CACRSPGQGTGSEQFF. The CDR3 DNA follows: TGTGCCTGCAGGTCGCCGGGACAGGGGACGGGGAGTGAGCAGTTCTTC.

V gene TRBV27 combines with J gene TRBJ2-1; 9 bases align to TRBD2. Looked up from germline, CDR1 is MNHEY and CDR2 is SMNVEV (reference sequence). The V gene end was trimmed by 6 bases and the J gene end by 4 bases; junction bases not matched to a gene: 13. The length of the CDR3 is 17 residues. The CDR3 nucleotides are TGTGCCAGCAGCATGAACGGCGGCGGGAGGGTTTACAATGAGCAGTTCTTC. Translated, it gives CASSMNGGGRVYNEQFF.

For this clonotype: One base away lies a much larger clone, so this may be a sequencing read error. The chain joins TRBV10-3 to TRBJ2-7, with TRBD2 matching over 11 bases. V lost 3 bases, J lost 7 bases, and 11 bases stayed unmatched. CDR3 size: 16 residues. Germline lookup yields CDR1 ENHRY and CDR2 SYGVKD. Written as DNA, the CDR3 is TGTGCCATCAGTGATGCACTAGCGGGAGTAAACAATGAGCAGTACTTC. It encodes CAISDALAGVNNEQYF.

The chain couples TRBV7-6 to TRBJ2-3; 7 bases align to TRBD1. The CDR3 loop spans 15 amino acids. Germline-derived CDR1 and CDR2 are SGHVS and FNYEAQ. V trimming: 4 bases; J trimming: 4 bases; junction bases outside the gene matches: 8. Written as DNA, the CDR3 is TGTGCCAGCAGCTCCCGACAGGGTTCTTCAGATACGCAGTATTTT. As protein: CASSSRQGSSDTQYF.

Many counts were recorded for this clonotype. The chain joins TRBV7-2 to TRBJ2-1, with D unclear. There are 12 residues in the CDR3. Looked up from germline, CDR1 is SGHTA and CDR2 is FQGNSA. Deletions cut 2 bases from V and 3 bases from J, with 2 bases between. The CDR3 DNA follows: TGTGCCAGCAGCTTACACTACAATGAGCAGTTCTTC. Translated, it gives CASSLHYNEQFF.

This clonotype was picked up many times. The CDR3: CASSLGLAGPRETQYF. The CDR3 DNA sequence: TGTGCCAGCAGCCTGGGACTAGCGGGACCACGGGAGACCCAGTACTTC. V and J are TRBV3-1 and TRBJ2-5; 13 bases align to TRBD2. Trimming at V came to 4 bases and at J to 5 bases, leaving 7 bases not matched to a gene. The CDR3 totals 16 residues. Per the germline V gene, CDR1 is LGHDT and CDR2 is YNNKEL (reference sequence).

With respect to this clonotype: A much larger clone differs from this one at a single base, so this may be a read error. The chain carries TRBV5-6 and TRBJ2-7; the D is unclear. V was cut by 2 bases and J by 7 bases, with 10 bases left in between. From germline, CDR1 is SGHDT and CDR2 YYEEEE. The CDR3 loop spans 12 amino acids. The DNA of the CDR3 is TGTGCCAGCAGCTTATTATACAATGAGCAGTACTTC. This gives the protein CASSLLYNEQYF.

This clonotype was counted at least ten times. The chain combines TRBV12-3 or TRBV12-4 with TRBJ2-4; D is possibly TRBD1 (5 bases). Trimming removed 9 bases at V and 9 bases at J, with 18 bases between. The CDR3 runs 13 residues. In DNA, the CDR3 is TGTGCCAGTCTCGCTCAGGGTACGGGCATTCAGTACTTC. This encodes CASLAQGTGIQYF.